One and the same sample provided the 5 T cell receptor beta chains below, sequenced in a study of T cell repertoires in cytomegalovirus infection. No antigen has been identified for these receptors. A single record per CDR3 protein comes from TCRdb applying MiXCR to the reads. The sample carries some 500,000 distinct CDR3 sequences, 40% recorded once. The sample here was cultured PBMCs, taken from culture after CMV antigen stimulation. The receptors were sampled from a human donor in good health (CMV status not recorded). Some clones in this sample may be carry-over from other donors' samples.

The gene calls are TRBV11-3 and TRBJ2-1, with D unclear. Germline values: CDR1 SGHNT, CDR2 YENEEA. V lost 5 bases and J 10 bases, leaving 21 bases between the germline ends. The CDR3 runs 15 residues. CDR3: CASSTSRGRSWEQFF. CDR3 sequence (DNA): TGTGCCAGCAGCACCTCCCGAGGTCGAAGCTGGGAGCAGTTCTTC.

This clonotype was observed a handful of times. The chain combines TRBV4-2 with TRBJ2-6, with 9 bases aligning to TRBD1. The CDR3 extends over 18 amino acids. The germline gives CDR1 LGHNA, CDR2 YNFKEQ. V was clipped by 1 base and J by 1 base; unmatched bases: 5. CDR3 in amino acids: CASSQADRGASGANVLTF. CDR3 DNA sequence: TGTGCCAGCAGCCAAGCGGACAGGGGTGCATCTGGGGCCAACGTCCTGACTTTC.

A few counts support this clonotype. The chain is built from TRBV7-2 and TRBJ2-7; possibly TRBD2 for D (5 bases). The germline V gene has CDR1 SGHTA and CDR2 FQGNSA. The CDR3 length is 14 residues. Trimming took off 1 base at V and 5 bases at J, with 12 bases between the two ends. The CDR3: CASSLDSGVHEQYF. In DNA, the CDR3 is TGTGCCAGCAGCTTAGATTCCGGGGTACACGAGCAGTACTTC.

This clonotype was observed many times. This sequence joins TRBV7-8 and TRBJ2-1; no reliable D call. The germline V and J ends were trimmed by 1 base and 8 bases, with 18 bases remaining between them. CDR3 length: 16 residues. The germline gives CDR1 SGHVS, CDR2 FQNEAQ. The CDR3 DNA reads TGTGCCAGCAGCTTAGTGGGTTTGCTACTTAGGGATGAGCAGTTCTTC. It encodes CASSLVGLLLRDEQFF.

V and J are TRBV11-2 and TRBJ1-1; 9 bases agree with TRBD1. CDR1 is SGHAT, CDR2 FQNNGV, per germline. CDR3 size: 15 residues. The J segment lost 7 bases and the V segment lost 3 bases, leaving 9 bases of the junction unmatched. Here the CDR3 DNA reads TGTGCCAGCAGCTTGGGGGACAGGGTAGCACTTGAAGCTTTCTTT. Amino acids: CASSLGDRVALEAFF.